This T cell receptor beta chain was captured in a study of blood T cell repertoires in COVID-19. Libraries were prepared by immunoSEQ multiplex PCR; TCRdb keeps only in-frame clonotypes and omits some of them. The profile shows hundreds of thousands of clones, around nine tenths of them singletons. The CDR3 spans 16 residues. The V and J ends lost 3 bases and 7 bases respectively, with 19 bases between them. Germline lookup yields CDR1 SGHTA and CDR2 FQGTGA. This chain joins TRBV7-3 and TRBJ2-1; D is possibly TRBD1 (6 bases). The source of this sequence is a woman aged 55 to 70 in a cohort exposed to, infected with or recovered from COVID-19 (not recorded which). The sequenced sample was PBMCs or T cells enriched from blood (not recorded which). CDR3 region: CASSFWPLSRGNEQFF. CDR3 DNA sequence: TGTGCCAGCAGCTTTTGGCCTCTCTCTAGGGGGAATGAGCAGTTCTTC.